Following are 27 T cell receptor beta chains from one sample sequenced in a study of patients and donors after allogeneic stem cell transplantation. TCRdb reanalysed the RT-PCR reads using MiXCR and keeps one entry per CDR3 protein. The repertoire holds about 40,000 distinct CDR3 sequences, more than 30% seen once, with more than 70% in the top ten. Sequencing used blood, either unsorted or a sorted T cell fraction (not recorded which). These receptors came from a human donor who was either an allogeneic HSCT recipient or a stem cell or donor lymphocyte infusion donor (not recorded which). It is not recorded whose cells these are; they may come from a transplant donor.

This clonotype has just a few counts. The gene calls are TRBV27 and TRBJ1-2; possibly TRBD1 for D (5 bases). This CDR3 spans 16 amino acids. Deletions cut 3 bases from V and 5 bases from J, with 19 bases between. Germline values: CDR1 MNHEY, CDR2 SMNVEV (reference sequence). The CDR3 loop is CASSFLDPSGGYGYTF. The CDR3 coding sequence is TGTGCCAGCAGTTTTCTGGACCCCTCCGGGGGGTATGGCTACACCTTC.

This clonotype was recorded only once. The rearrangement joins TRBV4-3 to TRBJ2-7; D gene ambiguous. V lost 0 bases, J lost 5 bases, and 5 bases lay in between. Germline CDR1 is LGHNA and CDR2 is YSLEER. The CDR3 consists of 12 residues. Here the CDR3 reads CASSQDTHEQYF. CDR3 coding DNA: TGCGCCAGCAGCCAAGATACCCACGAGCAGTACTTC.

This clonotype has at least ten counts. V and J are TRBV24-1 and TRBJ1-1, with D possibly TRBD1 on 5 matching bases. This CDR3 has 11 amino acids. Germline V gives CDR1 KGHDR, CDR2 SFDVKD. V lost 7 bases, J lost 7 bases, and 9 bases lay in between. The CDR3 nucleotides are TGTGCCACCAGGCGGGGGAGTGAAGCTTTCTTT. Its translation is CATRRGSEAFF.

The CDR3 DNA follows: TGTGCCAGCAGTCTCCGGGACAGGGGGGGCAATGAGCAGTTCTTC. It specifies CASSLRDRGGNEQFF. V gene TRBV28 combines with J gene TRBJ2-1; 11 bases are shared with TRBD1. Germline trimming cut 5 bases from V and 6 bases from J; bases unmatched to any gene: 6. The CDR3 extends over 15 amino acids. Germline lookup yields CDR1 MDHEN and CDR2 SYDVKM.

The chain joins TRBV2 to TRBJ2-5; a weak D match, TRBD1 (5 bases). Germline-derived CDR1 and CDR2 are SNHLY and FYNNEI. Deletions cut 11 bases from V and 2 bases from J, with 9 bases between. CDR3 length: 11 residues. CDR3 in DNA: TGTGCCGGGGCAGAGCAAGAGACCCAGTACTTC. As protein: CAGAEQETQYF.

Ten or more counts support this clonotype. V usage is TRBV9 and J usage is TRBJ1-1, with TRBD1 as a possible D gene (5 bases). Trimming shortened V by 0 bases and J by 1 base, and 10 bases separated the two germline ends. This CDR3 has 15 residues. Germline V gives CDR1 SGDLS, CDR2 YYNGEE. CDR3 DNA: TGTGCCAGCAGCGTAGGGGGACTCTCGAACACTGAAGCTTTCTTT. It yields the protein CASSVGGLSNTEAFF.

V usage is TRBV11-2 and J usage is TRBJ2-5; D call uncertain. The CDR3 is made up of 13 amino acids. Germline V gene sequence: CDR1 SGHAT, CDR2 FQNNGV. V lost 5 bases to trimming and J lost 7 bases, with 14 bases between them. The CDR3 protein is CASSPQWKGTQYF. DNA of the CDR3: TGTGCCAGCAGCCCCCAGTGGAAAGGGACCCAGTACTTC.

V and J are TRBV15 and TRBJ2-4; D uncertain. Germline V lookup: CDR1 LNHNV, CDR2 YYDKDF (reference sequence). The CDR3 is made up of 12 amino acids. Trimming cost V 7 bases and J 5 bases, with 9 bases left between them. CDR3: CATTRGQNIQYF. In DNA, the CDR3 is TGTGCCACCACCCGAGGACAAAACATTCAGTACTTC.

CDR3 nucleotide sequence: TGCGCCAGCAGCTTGGCAGGACAGGGGGCGCAGGATGAGCAGTTCTTC. Translated, it gives CASSLAGQGAQDEQFF. This sequence joins TRBV5-1 and TRBJ2-1, with 11 bases aligning to TRBD1. V gave up 0 bases and J gave up 8 bases; unmatched junction bases: 7. In germline, CDR1 is SGHRS, CDR2 YFSETQ. This CDR3 is built from 16 residues.

Only a few counts were recorded for this clonotype. The J gene is TRBJ1-4, the V gene TRBV18, with D possibly matching TRBD1 (5 bases). This CDR3 region has 14 residues. Germline assignment: CDR1 KGHSH and CDR2 LQKENI. V was pared by 0 bases and J by 12 bases, with 14 bases between. The DNA of the CDR3 is TGTGCCAGCTCACCACCTTCAGGGCAGATGGAACTGTTTTTT. Encoded protein: CASSPPSGQMELFF.

V usage is TRBV6-6 and J usage is TRBJ1-5, with D maybe TRBD1 (5 bases). The CDR3 consists of 13 residues. The V end was cut by 6 bases, the J end by 7 bases, with 13 bases between. Germline assignment: CDR1 MNHNY and CDR2 SVGAGI (reference sequence). CDR3 nucleotide sequence: TGTGCCAGCAGCCTGAGGGAGGGGCAGCCCCAGCATTTT. Its protein product is CASSLREGQPQHF.

This clonotype was detected only a few times. The chain has TRBV10-3 and TRBJ1-5; no firm D call. The germline V gene encodes CDR1 ENHRY and CDR2 SYGVKD. Trimming took 2 bases from V and 7 from J, leaving 12 bases between them. This CDR3 has 14 amino acids. The CDR3 sequence is CAISEGPRNQPQHF. The DNA of the CDR3 is TGTGCCATCAGTGAGGGCCCCCGAAACCAGCCCCAGCATTTT.

This clonotype was observed a handful of times. The chain joins TRBV12-3 or TRBV12-4 to TRBJ2-1; D is undetermined. Trimming took off 5 bases at V and 4 bases at J, with 15 bases between the two ends. The CDR3 consists of 15 residues. The chain's CDR3 is CASSLIAYRYNEQFF. CDR3 bases: TGTGCCAGCAGTCTCATAGCCTACCGGTACAATGAGCAGTTCTTC.

The CDR3 DNA follows: TGTGCCACGATAGACAGCATGAACACTGAAGCTTTCTTT. It codes for CATIDSMNTEAFF. The V gene is TRBV12-3 or TRBV12-4, the J gene TRBJ1-1; D is perhaps TRBD1 (5 bases). CDR3 length: 13 amino acids. Trimming took off 10 bases at V and 0 bases at J, with 12 bases between the two ends.

This clonotype was observed a single time. This chain links TRBV5-1 with TRBJ2-3; 9 positions match TRBD1. J gave up 0 bases and V 9 bases, and 5 bases lay outside the gene matches. CDR3 length equals 14 residues. CDR1 is SGHRS and CDR2 is YFSETQ in the germline V gene. CDR3: CATKQGASTDTQYF. The DNA for the CDR3 is TGCGCCACAAAACAGGGGGCAAGCACAGATACGCAGTATTTT.

In this sample, this clonotype turned up a few times. The J gene is TRBJ1-4, the V gene TRBV3-1, with 11 bases fitting TRBD1. The germline CDR1 and CDR2 sequences are LGHDT and YNNKEL (reference sequence). V lost 3 bases, J lost 7 bases, and 7 bases stayed unmatched. The CDR3 is made up of 16 amino acids. The CDR3 protein is CASSQGTGGAREKLFF. The CDR3 bases are TGTGCCAGCAGCCAGGGGACAGGGGGAGCTCGTGAAAAACTGTTTTTT.

At least ten counts were recorded for this clonotype. This rearrangement joins TRBV21-1 to TRBJ1-1. TRBV21-1 constitutes a pseudogene. The CDR3 consists of 14 residues. CDR3 loop: CASSNSGMNTEAFF. CDR3 in DNA: TGTGCCAGCAGCAACTCGGGGATGAACACTGAAGCTTTCTTT.

This clonotype was found a few times. The chain employs TRBV10-3 and TRBJ2-1, with D perhaps matching TRBD2 (5 bases). CDR3 length: 14 residues. Trimming took 4 bases from V and 4 from J, leaving 11 bases between them. CDR1 ENHRY and CDR2 SYGVKD come from the germline V gene. The CDR3 DNA sequence: TGTGCCATCAGTGTGCGCGGGTTATACAATGAGCAGTTCTTC. It yields the protein CAISVRGLYNEQFF.

This clonotype has at least ten counts. V usage is TRBV6-6 and J usage is TRBJ1-1, with D possibly being TRBD1 (6 bases). The CDR3 extends over 14 amino acids. V was clipped by 7 bases and J by 6 bases, with 18 bases between them. Germline V gene lookup returns CDR1 MNHNY and CDR2 SVGAGI (reference sequence). In nucleotides, the CDR3 is TGTGCCAGCACCACAGGAGGGGGGAAACCTGAAGCTTTCTTT. The encoded protein is CASTTGGGKPEAFF.

This clonotype was seen a handful of times. The chain couples TRBV7-6 to TRBJ1-1; D gene unclear. CDR1 and CDR2 (germline): SGHVS, FNYEAQ. This CDR3 spans 15 amino acids. Trimming pared 1 base from V and 3 bases from J, leaving 12 bases between. CDR3 DNA sequence: TGTGCCAGCAGCTTAGGGGATTTTAGGGACACTGAAGCTTTCTTT. This codes for CASSLGDFRDTEAFF.

This clonotype was seen ten or more times. V usage is TRBV12-3 or TRBV12-4 and J usage is TRBJ1-5; D unresolved. The V gene lost 4 bases and the J gene lost 6 bases, with 7 bases spanning the gap. The CDR3 sequence is 12 residues long. CDR3 bases: TGTGCCAGCAGTTCTCACTTTCAGCCCCAGCATTTT. This encodes CASSSHFQPQHF.

The chain has TRBV20-1 and TRBJ1-4, with D uncertain. The CDR3 totals 13 residues. The germline V gene encodes CDR1 DFQATT and CDR2 SNEGSKA (reference sequence). With 7 bases removed from V and 0 bases from J, the gap between germline ends came to 9 bases. The CDR3 here is CSGPDATNEKLFF. The CDR3 nucleotides read TGCAGTGGACCGGATGCAACTAATGAAAAACTGTTTTTT.

The chain uses TRBV12-3 or TRBV12-4 and TRBJ1-2; no definite D call. This CDR3 spans 14 amino acids. V dropped 5 bases and J dropped 8 bases, with 18 bases sitting between them. The CDR3 sequence is CASSPTDPPGGYTF. CDR3 in DNA: TGTGCCAGCAGTCCCACGGACCCACCTGGGGGCTACACCTTC.

This clonotype turned up a few times. The chain has TRBV12-3 or TRBV12-4 and TRBJ1-5; 10 bases agree with TRBD1. V shed 3 bases and J 7 bases; nucleotides not matched to a gene: 6. The CDR3 extends over 15 amino acids. CDR3: CASSFGQGVVQPQHF. The CDR3 DNA sequence: TGTGCCAGCAGTTTCGGACAGGGGGTAGTCCAGCCCCAGCATTTT.

The V and J genes are TRBV5-5 and TRBJ1-5; 7 nucleotides line up with TRBD1. This CDR3 is 19 amino acids long. V trimming: 3 bases; J trimming: 2 bases; junction bases outside the gene matches: 17. Per the germline V gene, CDR1 is SGHKS and CDR2 is YYEKEE (reference sequence). The CDR3: CASSSVGDSLARGNQPQHF. CDR3 DNA: TGTGCCAGCAGCTCGGTCGGGGACAGCTTAGCGCGGGGCAATCAGCCCCAGCATTTT.

This sequence joins TRBV14 and TRBJ2-2; 9 positions agree with TRBD2. The CDR3 totals 17 residues. CDR1 SGHDN and CDR2 FVKESK come from the germline V gene. The J segment lost 2 bases and the V segment lost 5 bases, leaving 9 bases of the junction unmatched. The CDR3: CASSDPGTSQNTGELFF. The CDR3 bases are TGTGCCAGCAGCGATCCTGGGACTAGCCAAAACACCGGGGAGCTGTTTTTT.

The chain uses TRBV27 and TRBJ2-2, with 12 bases matching TRBD2. The CDR3 has 17 amino acids. Germline lookup yields CDR1 MNHEY and CDR2 SMNVEV (reference sequence). With 3 bases clipped from V and 6 bases from J, the junction kept 8 bases outside the gene matches. CDR3 DNA: TGTGCCAGCAGTTTCTCTGGACTAGCGGGAAGGGCCGGGGAGCTGTTTTTT. Protein product: CASSFSGLAGRAGELFF.